Shown below are 30 T cell receptor beta chains from a single sample sequenced in a study of cytomegalovirus exposure and HLA in healthy donors. Primers: 60 Vbeta forward and 13 Jbeta reverse. Sequencing used immunoSEQ multiplex PCR; TCRdb keeps in-frame clones, though not all of them. The sample lists about 110,000 clones, under 80% seen once, with about 6% in the top ten. Input material: PBMCs. Receptor source: a woman in her forties or fifties in good health and CMV-seropositive.

The chain employs TRBV19 and TRBJ1-5; 7 nucleotides agree with TRBD1. In germline, CDR1 is LNHDA, CDR2 SQIVND (reference sequence). Unmatched junction bases numbered 6, after V lost 3 bases and J lost 7 bases. This CDR3 region has 14 residues. The CDR3 loop is CASSIELQGQPQHF. The CDR3 nucleotides are TGTGCCAGTAGTATCGAATTACAGGGGCAGCCCCAGCATTTT.

The genes are TRBV30 and TRBJ2-7, with D possibly TRBD1 on 5 matching bases. The V end was cut by 2 bases, the J end by 3 bases, with 11 bases between. The length of the CDR3 is 13 residues. Germline assignment: CDR1 GTSNPN and CDR2 SVGIG (reference sequence). The CDR3 DNA follows: TGTGCCTGGAGTCCTACAGGACGCTACGAGCAGTACTTC. As protein: CAWSPTGRYEQYF. Complete variable domain (other parts from reference TRBV30 and TRBJ2-7): SQTIHQWPATLVQPVGSPLSLECTVEGTSNPNLYWYRQAAGRGLQLLFYSVGIGQISSEVPQNLSASRPQDRQFILSSKKLLLSDSGFYLCAWSPTGRYEQYFGPGTRLTVT.

The CDR3 loop reads CASSLRGMSDNEQFF. In DNA form, the CDR3 reads TGTGCCAGCAGCTTACGGGGGATGTCAGACAATGAGCAGTTCTTC. The chain is built from TRBV7-2 and TRBJ2-1, with D perhaps TRBD2 (6 bases). The CDR3 runs 15 residues. V lost 2 bases, J lost 5 bases, and 13 bases lay in between. From germline, CDR1 is SGHTA and CDR2 FQGNSA.

The chain links TRBV6-1 to TRBJ2-3; D not certain. CDR3 size: 11 residues. The V and J ends lost 11 bases and 2 bases respectively, with 8 bases between them. CDR1 MNHNS and CDR2 SASEGT come from the germline V gene. This CDR3 reads CAYRFTDTQYF. CDR3 coding DNA: TGTGCCTATCGTTTCACAGATACGCAGTATTTT.

In this sample, this clone turned up a few times. J is TRBJ1-3 and V is TRBV18; 7 nucleotides line up with TRBD1. The germline gives CDR1 KGHSH, CDR2 LQKENI. The CDR3 consists of 15 residues. Unmatched junction bases numbered 5, after V lost 6 bases and J lost 0 bases. CDR3 protein: CASSPGTDSGNTIYF. The DNA of the CDR3 is TGTGCCAGCTCTCCTGGGACAGACTCTGGAAACACCATATATTTT.

This clone came up once. This sequence joins TRBV30 and TRBJ2-7, with 9 bases that match TRBD1. The CDR3 sequence is 14 residues long. CDR1 is GTSNPN and CDR2 is SVGIG in the germline V gene (reference sequence). Trimming took 3 bases from V and 3 from J; bases not matched to a gene: 6. This CDR3 reads CAWSALDRGYEQYF. DNA of the CDR3: TGTGCCTGGAGCGCCTTGGACAGGGGCTACGAGCAGTACTTC.

Comment on this clone: Relative to the germline gene, one junction end is altered; a read error may explain this. This chain connects TRBV7-2 to TRBJ1-2; 7 bases fit TRBD1. Germline V CDR1 and CDR2: SGHTA, FQGNSA. CDR3 size: 13 residues. DNA of the CDR3: TGTGCCAGCAGCGTGACAGGGAGGCCTACGGTATCCTTC. It encodes CASSVTGRPTVSF.

The genes are TRBV11-2 and TRBJ2-3, with TRBD2 identical over 14 bases. Germline V gene sequence: CDR1 SGHAT, CDR2 FQNNGV. This CDR3 spans 19 amino acids. The ends lost 5 bases at V and 4 bases at J; junction bases unmatched: 14. The CDR3 bases are TGTGCCAGCAGCGAATCGAAAAAGGGACTAGCGGGGGTACCAGATACGCAGTATTTT. Its translation is CASSESKKGLAGVPDTQYF.

About this clone itself: One junction end disagrees with the germline gene, perhaps due to a read error. The J gene is TRBJ2-3, the V gene TRBV2, with 9 bases fitting TRBD1. Germline-derived CDR1 and CDR2 are SNHLY and FYNNEI. The CDR3 has 12 amino acids. The CDR3 sequence: CASSELGRTGDF. The CDR3, as DNA: TGTGCCAGCAGTGAATTGGGTAGGACAGGGGATTTT.

J is TRBJ1-5 and V is TRBV15, with 12 bases matching TRBD1. The junction had 6 bases not matched to a gene; V was cut back by 2 bases and J by 7 bases. Per germline, CDR1 LNHNV and CDR2 YYDKDF (reference sequence). This CDR3 spans 16 amino acids. CDR3 bases: TGTGCCACCAGCAGACCGGGACAGGGGGCGAGGCAGCCCCAGCATTTT. Amino acids: CATSRPGQGARQPQHF.

This chain joins TRBV7-2 and TRBJ1-3; 12 bases are shared with TRBD1. The germline gives CDR1 SGHTA, CDR2 FQGNSA. This CDR3 has 17 amino acids. Losses at the gene ends were 1 base for V and 4 bases for J; bases not matched to a gene: 5. The CDR3 loop is CASSLVGTGGSGNTIYF. CDR3 DNA sequence: TGTGCCAGCAGCTTAGTCGGGACAGGGGGCTCCGGAAACACCATATATTTT. Looking up the rest from reference TRBV7-2 and TRBJ1-3 gives the full variable domain: GAGVSQSPSNKVTEKGKDVELRCDPISGHTALYWYRQSLGQGLEFLIYFQGNSAPDKSGLPSDRFSAERTGGSVSTLTIQRTQQEDSAVYLCASSLVGTGGSGNTIYFGEGSWLTVV.

The DNA for the CDR3 is TGTGCCAGCAGCCGGTCTCGCTCCTTTTGGGGGCATAATTCACCCCTCCACTTT. Protein product: CASSRSRSFWGHNSPLHF. This chain uses TRBV11-2 with TRBJ1-6; possible D gene TRBD1, 6 bases. Germline loops: CDR1 SGHAT, CDR2 FQNNGV. Trimming shortened V by 5 bases and J by 5 bases, and 22 bases separated the two germline ends. The CDR3 length is 18 residues.

The CDR3 sequence is CASSQGTEGNQPQHF. The CDR3 bases are TGTGCCAGCAGCCAAGGGACAGAGGGCAATCAGCCCCAGCATTTT. The rearrangement links TRBV4-2 to TRBJ1-5, with D tentatively TRBD1 (6 bases). Germline CDR1 reads LGHNA; CDR2 reads YNFKEQ. The CDR3 is made up of 15 amino acids. Trimming pared 1 base from V and 2 bases from J, leaving 9 bases between.

The DNA of the CDR3 is TGTGCCAGCAGTTTATTCTACTCGAACACTGAAGCTTTCTTT. This sequence encodes CASSLFYSNTEAFF. The chain couples TRBV28 to TRBJ1-1; D gene unclear. The CDR3 spans 14 residues. CDR1 and CDR2 from the germline V gene are MDHEN and SYDVKM. V was clipped by 1 base and J by 1 base, with 7 bases between them.

This clone was seen only a few times. CDR3 in amino acids: CASSFLKGANVLTF. The DNA of the CDR3 is TGTGCCAGCAGCTTCCTTAAAGGGGCCAACGTCCTGACTTTC. The chain carries TRBV11-2 and TRBJ2-6; D gene uncertain. The CDR3 is 14 amino acids. V was clipped by 3 bases and J by 4 bases, with 7 bases between them. From germline, CDR1 is SGHAT and CDR2 FQNNGV. Based on the CDR3 plus reference TRBV11-2 and TRBJ2-6, the full variable domain is EAGVAQSPRYKIIEKRQSVAFWCNPISGHATLYWYQQILGQGPKLLIQFQNNGVVDDSQLPKDRFSAERLKGVDSTLKIQPAKLEDSAVYLCASSFLKGANVLTFGAGSRLTVL.

V is TRBV7-2 and J is TRBJ2-7; 7 bases are a match to TRBD1. CDR1 and CDR2 (germline): SGHTA, FQGNSA. J gave up 7 bases and V 5 bases, and 14 bases lay outside the gene matches. The CDR3 runs to 15 residues. The CDR3 sequence is CASSAINQGVGEQYF. CDR3 DNA sequence: TGTGCCAGCAGCGCGATAAACCAGGGGGTCGGAGAGCAGTACTTC.

The V call is TRBV11-2, the J call TRBJ2-5; no definite D call. Germline loops: CDR1 SGHAT, CDR2 FQNNGV. V lost 1 base to trimming and J lost 5 bases, with 5 bases between them. This CDR3 has 12 residues. This CDR3 reads CASSLGMETQYF. The CDR3 DNA reads TGTGCCAGCAGCTTAGGTATGGAGACCCAGTACTTC.

The chain uses TRBV6-1 and TRBJ2-1; 9 bases map to TRBD1. The germline CDR1 and CDR2 sequences are MNHNS and SASEGT. This CDR3 region has 14 residues. The ends lost 6 bases at V and 7 bases at J; junction bases unmatched: 7. CDR3 DNA: TGTGCCAGCAGCCCTGGGACAGGGAGGAATGAGCAGTTCTTC. Translation: CASSPGTGRNEQFF.

About this clone: The same CDR3 also results from other DNA sequences found in this sample. The V gene is TRBV18, the J gene TRBJ1-2, with D maybe TRBD1 (5 bases). Germline V lookup: CDR1 KGHSH, CDR2 LQKENI. With 1 base removed from V and 3 bases from J, the gap between germline ends came to 6 bases. CDR3 length: 13 residues. This CDR3 reads CASSPRGDYGYTF. The DNA of the CDR3 is TGTGCCAGCTCACCACGGGGGGACTATGGCTACACCTTC.

The gene calls are TRBV5-1 and TRBJ1-2; unclear D gene. The V and J ends lost 5 bases and 0 bases respectively, with 11 bases between them. The CDR3 totals 14 residues. CDR1 and CDR2 from the germline V gene are SGHRS and YFSETQ. The CDR3 loop is CASRGEGTNYGYTF. DNA of the CDR3: TGCGCCAGCAGGGGCGAGGGAACTAACTATGGCTACACCTTC.

V and J are TRBV30 and TRBJ1-5; D is unclear. The CDR3 is made up of 13 amino acids. V lost 0 bases and J lost 7, with 10 bases in between. The germline V gene encodes CDR1 GTSNPN and CDR2 SVGIG (reference sequence). The CDR3 loop is CAWSVSGGQPQHF. The CDR3, as DNA: TGTGCCTGGAGTGTCTCTGGCGGGCAGCCCCAGCATTTT.

This clone came up a few times. The chain is built from TRBV7-2 and TRBJ2-5; 8 nucleotides match TRBD1. Germline V gene sequence: CDR1 SGHTA, CDR2 FQGNSA. CDR3 length: 17 amino acids. V gave up 5 bases and J gave up 2 bases; unmatched junction bases: 13. The chain's CDR3 is CASSPRQGAVRQETQYF. Here the CDR3 DNA reads TGTGCCAGCAGCCCAAGGCAGGGGGCAGTGAGGCAAGAGACCCAGTACTTC.

V gene TRBV19 combines with J gene TRBJ2-3; 10 nucleotides agree with TRBD1. This CDR3 contains 14 residues. In germline, CDR1 is LNHDA, CDR2 SQIVND (reference sequence). V gave up 8 bases and J gave up 4 bases; unmatched junction bases: 6. The CDR3 is CASSRDRGPDTQYF. The CDR3 DNA is TGTGCCAGTTCTAGGGACAGGGGACCAGATACGCAGTATTTT.

This clone has just a few counts. The chain recombines TRBV6-5 with TRBJ1-1; D gene uncertain. The germline gives CDR1 MNHEY, CDR2 SVGAGI. V was pared by 0 bases and J by 11 bases, with 13 bases between. CDR3 length: 13 residues. CDR3 protein: CASSYSAVSSAFF. Here the CDR3 DNA reads TGTGCCAGCAGTTACTCTGCAGTCTCTTCTGCTTTCTTT.

The gene calls are TRBV5-1 and TRBJ1-1; D gene ambiguous. This CDR3 contains 13 residues. In germline, CDR1 is SGHRS, CDR2 YFSETQ. V shed 5 bases and J shed 2 bases, with 10 bases lying between them. In DNA, the CDR3 is TGCGCCAGCAGGAGAGGGTTTAACACTGAAGCTTTCTTT. Amino acid sequence: CASRRGFNTEAFF.

This clone was seen more than once but under ten times. The rearrangement uses TRBV2 and TRBJ1-2; D gene uncertain. Germline V gene sequence: CDR1 SNHLY, CDR2 FYNNEI. This CDR3 is built from 16 residues. Trimming took off 4 bases at V and 0 bases at J, with 15 bases between the two ends. The CDR3 loop is CASSALFTRSNYGYTF. In nucleotides, the CDR3 is TGTGCCAGCAGTGCTTTGTTCACAAGATCTAACTATGGCTACACCTTC.

This rearrangement joins TRBV4-3 to TRBJ1-1; D ambiguous. Per germline, CDR1 LGHNA and CDR2 YSLEER. The V gene lost 1 base and the J gene lost 5 bases, with 8 bases spanning the gap. The CDR3 is 13 residues long. In DNA form, the CDR3 reads TGCGCCAGCAGCCAAGCCAGAGGGACTGAAGCTTTCTTT. It specifies CASSQARGTEAFF.

J is TRBJ1-2 and V is TRBV27, with 7 bases fitting TRBD1. CDR3 length: 13 residues. V lost 8 bases, J lost 4 bases, and 7 bases stayed unmatched. Germline V gene lookup returns CDR1 MNHEY and CDR2 SMNVEV (reference sequence). CDR3 sequence (DNA): TGTGCCAGCTGGGGACAGCGGACCTATGGCTACACCTTC. It translates to CASWGQRTYGYTF.

The chain joins TRBV12-5 to TRBJ2-3; no clear D gene. Germline V CDR1 and CDR2: LGHNT, FRNRAP. V lost 8 bases, J lost 4 bases, and 13 bases lay in between. CDR3 size: 13 residues. As DNA, the CDR3 is TGTGCTAGTTTAGCCCGCGGCCCAGATACGCAGTATTTT. Amino acids: CASLARGPDTQYF. Full variable domain (rest looked up from reference TRBV12-5 and TRBJ2-3): DARVTQTPRHKVTEMGQEVTMRCQPILGHNTVFWYRQTMMQGLELLAYFRNRAPLDDSGMPKDRFSAEMPDATLATLKIQPSEPRDSAVYFCASLARGPDTQYFGPGTRLTVL.

The chain combines TRBV29-1 with TRBJ2-1; 8 nucleotides align to TRBD2. V was pared by 2 bases and J by 1 base, with 4 bases of the junction left unmatched. Germline loops: CDR1 SQVTM, CDR2 ANQGSEA. This CDR3 contains 15 residues. CDR3 in DNA: TGCAGCGTTGAAATGGCGGGGGGATCCTACAATGAGCAGTTCTTC. The encoded protein is CSVEMAGGSYNEQFF.